This T cell receptor (beta chain) appears in the sequencing data of a study of cytomegalovirus exposure and HLA in healthy donors. In the PCR, 60 Vbeta and 13 Jbeta primers were used. Generated by immunoSEQ multiplex PCR, the TCRdb table keeps only in-frame clones and is missing some. The sample is made up of 190,000 or so clones, and the top ten hold roughly 0.74% of it. CDR3 size: 13 residues. The germline V gene has CDR1 MNHNS and CDR2 SASEGT. V trimming: 5 bases; J trimming: 8 bases; junction bases outside the gene matches: 6. Sequencing used PBMCs. The sequence came from a boy aged 5 to 17 in good health and CMV-seronegative. This chain links TRBV6-1 with TRBJ2-1; 7 bases are a match to TRBD2. This CDR3 reads CASSSGDRDEQFF. The CDR3 DNA sequence: TGTGCCAGCAGTAGCGGGGATAGGGATGAGCAGTTCTTC.